These T cell receptor beta chains were read from a single sample in a study of cytomegalovirus exposure and HLA in healthy donors. Sequencing used immunoSEQ multiplex PCR; TCRdb keeps in-frame clones, though not all of them. The sample lists 230,000 or so clones, around nine tenths occurring once. The sequencing sample was made of PBMCs. The origin of the receptors is a girl aged 2 to 10 in good health and CMV-seronegative. The CDR3 runs from the conserved cysteine through the conserved F or W. A D gene is named only where the DNA matches it firmly. A row's size may be missing; if present it is once, few, many or a size class.

J gene,V gene,clone size,D gene,CDR3 DNA,CDR3 protein
TRBJ2-1,TRBV9,-,-,TGTGCCAGCAGCCCCCGGCGGCATATAGTTGAGCAGTTCTTC,CASSPRRHIVEQFF
TRBJ2-5,TRBV19,few,-,TGTGCCAGTAGTCTACAGGGGAGGCAAGAGACCCAGTACTTC,CASSLQGRQETQYF
TRBJ2-7,TRBV5-4,-,-,TGTGCCAGCAGCTTTCGGACTACCATTTCCTACGAGCAGTACTTC,CASSFRTTISYEQYF
TRBJ2-1,TRBV6-5,-,-,TGTGCCAGCAGTTACTCGATCGGACAGAACAATGAGCAGTTCTTC,CASSYSIGQNNEQFF
TRBJ2-7,TRBV15,-,-,TGTGCCACCAGCAGGGACAGTTCCCTAGGACACGAGCAGTACTTC,CATSRDSSLGHEQYF
TRBJ2-1,TRBV6-5,-,TRBD1,TGTGCCAGCAGTCCCGGACAGGGTTACAATGAGCAGTTCTTC,CASSPGQGYNEQFF
TRBJ1-3,TRBV6-1,-,TRBD1,TGTGCCAGCAGTGAAGCGGCAGGGGGCGTGGGGGGAAACACCATATATTTT,CASSEAAGGVGGNTIYF
TRBJ2-1,TRBV9,-,-,TGTGCCAGCACCCCCGGCGGTGAGCAGTTCTTC,CASTPGGEQFF
TRBJ2-4,TRBV9,-,-,TGTGCCAGCAGCGTCGGAGATCTGGGCAAAAACATTCAGTACTTC,CASSVGDLGKNIQYF
TRBJ2-5,TRBV4-1,-,TRBD2,TGCGCCAGCAGCCAAGAAAGCGGGGGGCCGGGGGAGACCCAGTACTTC,CASSQESGGPGETQYF
TRBJ2-2,TRBV2,-,-,TGTGCCAGCAGGACGGGAGAGAACACCGGGGAGCTGTTTTTT,CASRTGENTGELFF
TRBJ1-3,TRBV7-9,-,-,TGTGCCAGCCTTCCCGGTAGCTCTGGAAACACCATATATTTT,CASLPGSSGNTIYF
TRBJ2-7,TRBV7-8,-,TRBD2,TGTGCCAGCAGCTTAGGGGTGGGAGGGATGTACGAGCAGTACTTC,CASSLGVGGMYEQYF
TRBJ2-1,TRBV7-2,-,-,TGTGCCAGCAGCTACATCCCATACAATGAGCAGTTCTTC,CASSYIPYNEQFF
TRBJ2-1,TRBV2,-,-,TGTGCCAGCAGTGAGTTTTTTAGGCGGGGCAATGAGCAGTTCTTC,CASSEFFRRGNEQFF
TRBJ1-1,TRBV28,-,-,TGTGCCAGCACCTCGGGCACTGAAGCTTTCTTT,CASTSGTEAFF
TRBJ1-4,TRBV5-4,-,TRBD1,TGTGCCAGCAGCGTTGACAGGGTTGACGAACTGTTTTTT,CASSVDRVDELFF
TRBJ2-3,TRBV11-2,-,TRBD2,TGTGCCAGCAGCTTAGATGGACGGGGGGGCGTAACAGATACGCAGTATTTT,CASSLDGRGGVTDTQYF
TRBJ1-4,TRBV5-1,-,TRBD1,TGCGCCAGCAGCCCGGCCGTGAGACAGGGGGAAGAAAAACTGTTTTTT,CASSPAVRQGEEKLFF
TRBJ1-1,TRBV5-1,-,TRBD1,TGCGCCAGCAGCTCAAATCACAGGGGCGAAGCTTTCTTT,CASSSNHRGEAFF
TRBJ1-1,TRBV5-1,-,TRBD1,TGCGCCAGCAGCCCGAGACAGGGCCTGGGCACTGAAGCTTTCTTT,CASSPRQGLGTEAFF
TRBJ1-4,TRBV14,-,-,TGTGCCAGCAGCCATCTCGAGGAAAGTGAAAAACTGTTTTTT,CASSHLEESEKLFF
TRBJ2-2,TRBV13,-,TRBD2,TGTGCCAGCACCGAGGGACTAGCGGGGGGAAACACCGGGGAGCTGTTTTTT,CASTEGLAGGNTGELFF
TRBJ1-2,TRBV6-1,-,-,TGTGCCAGCAGCCCCGGGTACTCTTCATATGGCTACACCTTC,CASSPGYSSYGYTF
TRBJ1-4,TRBV7-9,-,-,TGTGCCAGCAGCTTAGTTAGGGGGAATGAAAAACTGTTTTTT,CASSLVRGNEKLFF
TRBJ2-5,TRBV6-5,-,TRBD1,TGTGCCAGCAGTGCCGGGACAGCAGGGGAGACCCAGTACTTC,CASSAGTAGETQYF
TRBJ1-1,TRBV7-9,-,-,TGTTCCAGCAGCAGAGGGAATACGGAAGCTTTCTTT,CSSSRGNTEAFF
TRBJ2-1,TRBV7-9,-,TRBD2,TGTGCCAGCAGCTCGCCTGCTGTAGCGGGAGCGTGCGAGCAGTTCTTC,CASSSPAVAGACEQFF
TRBJ2-7,TRBV7-9,-,-,TGTGCCAGCAGCTTAGTCCTCCTCGAGCAGTACTTC,CASSLVLLEQYF
TRBJ2-3,TRBV30,-,TRBD2,TGTGCCTGGAGTGGGAGTAGGACTAGCGGGGGGGCCTCTCCCGGCACAGATACGCAGTATTTT,CAWSGSRTSGGASPGTDTQYF
TRBJ1-1,TRBV6-1,-,-,TGTGCCAGCAGTGAAACCGGCAGGGAGGCTGAAGCTTTCTTT,CASSETGREAEAFF
TRBJ2-1,TRBV10-3,-,TRBD2,TGTGCCATACTAGCGGGGGGAGACAATGAGCAGTTCTTC,CAILAGGDNEQFF
TRBJ2-3,TRBV7-2,-,TRBD2,TGTGCCAGCAGCTTGGATAGCGGGAGCACAGATACGCAGTATTTT,CASSLDSGSTDTQYF
TRBJ1-1,TRBV6-5,-,-,TGTGCCAGCAAGCAGGGGCCGGGCACTGAAGCTTTCTTT,CASKQGPGTEAFF
TRBJ2-5,TRBV19,-,TRBD2,TGTGCCAGTAGCTCAGATAGCGGGACCCGGGAGACCCAGTACTTC,CASSSDSGTRETQYF
TRBJ2-7,TRBV28,-,TRBD2,TGTGCCAGCAGCCTACCGGGGGGAGGAGACGAGCAGTACTTC,CASSLPGGGDEQYF
TRBJ2-1,TRBV18,-,-,TGTGCCAGCTCACCCGGGTACGGCGGGGGCGTCAACAATGAGCAGTTCTTC,CASSPGYGGGVNNEQFF
TRBJ2-7,TRBV2,-,TRBD1,TGTGCCAGCAGTGAAACCGGGACAGGAGGGTCTGACGAGCAGTACTTC,CASSETGTGGSDEQYF
TRBJ1-4,TRBV28,-,TRBD1,TGTGCCACAGGAGGGTTACTGCGGGGACAGAAACATGAAAAACTGTTTTTT,CATGGLLRGQKHEKLFF
TRBJ2-1,TRBV6-1,-,-,TGTGCCATCCCTATTTCGGCGGCAATCCCTCGGGAGCAGTTCTTC,CAIPISAAIPREQFF
TRBJ2-6,TRBV19,-,TRBD2,TGTGCCAGCGGGGAGGGGCGAGGGGCCAACGTCCTGACTTTC,CASGEGRGANVLTF
TRBJ2-1,TRBV28,-,TRBD2,TGTGCCAGCAGGCCGCTCGGGGTTGTAGCGGGTGGCTCCTACAATGAGCAGTTCTTC,CASRPLGVVAGGSYNEQFF
TRBJ1-2,TRBV19,-,-,TGTGCCAGTAGTATACAGGCTTATGGCTACACCTTC,CASSIQAYGYTF
TRBJ2-7,TRBV18,-,TRBD2,TGTGCCAGCTCACCCCTAAGTTCGGCGGGAGAACCCGAGCAGTACTTC,CASSPLSSAGEPEQYF
TRBJ2-3,TRBV6-5,-,-,TGTGCCAGCAGTTACTCGCCCTACACAGATACGCAGTATTTT,CASSYSPYTDTQYF
TRBJ1-1,TRBV6-6,-,TRBD1,TGTGCCAGCAGAAACAGAGGACAGGGCGAAGCTTTCTTT,CASRNRGQGEAFF